A selection of T cell receptor beta chains follows, all from one sample in a study of T cells in Graves' hyperthyroidism and ophthalmopathy. TCRdb independently ran MiXCR on the multiplex PCR reads; one entry per CDR3 protein. The sample gives some 360,000 distinct CDR3 sequences, over 11% of which show up once; roughly 9.6% is in the top ten. Sequences were obtained from blood. These receptors all stem from a woman aged 55-70 years with Graves' hyperthyroidism. Both conserved end residues are part of each CDR3. The D gene is left open where the match is weak. Clone size appears in some rows only: once, few, many, or a class for an expanded clone.

TRBD2,few,TRBV28,TRBJ2-6,TGTGCCAGCAGTTGGTGGGGGGGATCCTCTGGGGCCAACGTCCTGACTTTC,CASSWWGGSSGANVLTF
NA,few,TRBV2,TRBJ1-2,TGTGCCAGCAGTGAGCAGGTCGGTTCGGCTGGCTACACCTTC,CASSEQVGSAGYTF
NA,many,TRBV7-6,TRBJ2-7,TGTGCCAGCAGCTTGGGGGCGTCTGGCGGGGTTTACGAGCAGTACTTC,CASSLGASGGVYEQYF
NA,many,TRBV7-9,TRBJ2-7,TGTGCCAGCAGCCCGAGCCACAGGGACTGGTACGAGCAGTACTTC,CASSPSHRDWYEQYF
TRBD2,NA,TRBV28,TRBJ2-7,TGTGCCATCAGTGACAGCGGGAGCTCCTACGAGCAGTACTTC,CAISDSGSSYEQYF
TRBD2,few,TRBV12-3/TRBV12-4,TRBJ2-5,TGTGCCAGCAGCTTACGTCCGGGAGGGGTAGGGGAGACCCAGTACTTC,CASSLRPGGVGETQYF
NA,many,TRBV12-5,TRBJ2-3,TGTGCTAGTGCCCCAGGGGCGGATACGCAGTATTTT,CASAPGADTQYF
NA,NA,TRBV19,TRBJ2-5,TGTGCCAGTAGGGCACTAGGAGTACTAGAGACCCAGTACTTC,CASRALGVLETQYF
TRBD2,many,TRBV13,TRBJ2-3,TGTGCCAGCAGCCGGACTAGAACAGATACGCAGTATTTT,CASSRTRTDTQYF
TRBD2,NA,TRBV30,TRBJ2-7,TGTGCCTGGAAAGTAGCGGGATCATCCTACGAGCAGTACTTC,CAWKVAGSSYEQYF
TRBD2,NA,TRBV7-6,TRBJ2-5,TGTGCCAGCAGCACACTAGCGGGGGCCCGGGTGACCCAGTACTTC,CASSTLAGARVTQYF
TRBD1,many,TRBV11-2,TRBJ2-1,TGTGCCAGCAGACCGACAGGGGGCGGGATTGGTGAGCAGTTCTTC,CASRPTGGGIGEQFF
TRBD1,many,TRBV12-3/TRBV12-4,TRBJ1-6,TGTGCCAGCAGTCCAGGACAGGTCGGCTCACCCCTCCACTTT,CASSPGQVGSPLHF
NA,few,TRBV7-8,TRBJ1-2,TGTGCCAGCAGCAAGAAACGTACCGTGGGAGATGGCTACACCTTC,CASSKKRTVGDGYTF
TRBD2,many,TRBV12-3/TRBV12-4,TRBJ2-5,TGTGCCAGCAGTTTATCGGCGGGAGGGGGGGAGACCCAGTACTTC,CASSLSAGGGETQYF
TRBD1,few,TRBV19,TRBJ2-7,TGTGCCAGTAGTTCCAGCCGGGACAGGGGCTCCTACGAGCAGTACTTC,CASSSSRDRGSYEQYF
TRBD2,many,TRBV4-1,TRBJ2-7,TGCGCCAGCAGCCCCATCACCAGCGGGAGCAACGAGCAGTACTTC,CASSPITSGSNEQYF
NA,NA,TRBV6-1,TRBJ2-7,TGTGCCAGCAGTCAGATCGACATCCTTAGCTACGAGCAGTACTTC,CASSQIDILSYEQYF
TRBD1,few,TRBV7-9,TRBJ1-4,TGTGCCAGCAGCCCGACAGGGTTGAATGAAAAACTGTTTTTT,CASSPTGLNEKLFF
NA,NA,TRBV29-1,TRBJ2-3,TGCAGCGTTTCAGCGGGTAGCACAGATACGCAGTATTTT,CSVSAGSTDTQYF
TRBD1,many,TRBV5-1,TRBJ2-1,TGCGCCAGCAGCTGGGTTGGGACAGCCTACAATGAGCAGTTCTTC,CASSWVGTAYNEQFF
NA,many,TRBV6-1,TRBJ2-6,TGTGCCAGCCAAGTAACTGGGGCCAACGTCCTGACTTTC,CASQVTGANVLTF
NA,many,TRBV2,TRBJ2-3,TGTGCCAGCAACAGTGGGAGGGGGACAGATACGCAGTATTTT,CASNSGRGTDTQYF
TRBD2,many,TRBV7-9,TRBJ2-7,TGTGCCAGCAGCTTTGGTCTAGCGGGAGGTGAGCAGTACTTC,CASSFGLAGGEQYF